This TCR beta chain derives from a study of blood T cells in healthy people across ages. Together with a sample-barcoded 5' primer, a J-beta primer mix was included in a second PCR lasting roughly 6 to 12 cycles. TCRdb re-analysed the 5' RACE reads in MiXCR, keeping a single row per CDR3 protein. The data show around 1,600,000 distinct CDR3 sequences, about 42% seen once. The CDR3 has 13 amino acids. Germline loops: CDR1 MNHEY, CDR2 SVGAGI. The V end was cut by 6 bases, the J end by 5 bases, with 13 bases between. The V and J genes are TRBV6-5 and TRBJ2-5; D gene ambiguous. The sample taken for sequencing was blood. The sequence came from a woman aged 18-29 years in good health. The CDR3 spells CASSYVGPETQYF. Written as DNA, the CDR3 is TGTGCCAGCAGCTACGTAGGCCCGGAGACCCAGTACTTC.